This T cell receptor (beta chain) was observed in a study of blood T cell repertoires in COVID-19. Study-wide context: Acute and convalescent COVID-19 specimens originated in the United States, Italy and Spain. The analysed material was cDNA or gDNA that came from T cells, B-cell-depleted T cells, or PBMCs.

Original methodology: Cell counts per sample came from amplifying reference gene primers. The repertoire was sequenced with immunoSEQ multiplex PCR; TCRdb's copy has only in-frame clones and lacks some. The D gene and trimming were derived from the DNA, and the V and J assignments and clone size from that table. This table holds some 200,000 clones, approximately 87% found once. With 5 bases removed from V and 6 bases from J, the gap between germline ends came to 15 bases. Germline lookup yields CDR1 SGHRS and CDR2 YFSETQ. This CDR3 is built from 13 residues. The chain couples TRBV5-1 to TRBJ2-7; a possible D gene is TRBD1 (6 bases). The sequencing input was peripheral blood. This receptor was obtained from a man aged 18 to 29 with active or convalescent COVID-19. CDR3 in amino acids: CASREFQGLEQYF. Here the CDR3 DNA reads TGCGCCAGCAGGGAGTTTCAGGGGCTCGAGCAGTACTTC.